A single sample gave rise to the 2 T cell receptor beta chains below, sequenced in a study of T cell responses to AZD1222 COVID-19 vaccine. Generated by immunoSEQ multiplex PCR, the TCRdb table keeps only in-frame clones and is missing some. The data contain some 130,000 clones, roughly 91% of them singletons. The specimen was peripheral blood, collected 28 days after the second AZD1222 dose. These receptors originate from an adult who received the AZD1222 COVID-19 vaccine.

The V and J genes are TRBV7-2 and TRBJ2-7; possible D gene TRBD1, 5 bases. This CDR3 comprises 12 residues. Trimming cost V 6 bases and J 0 bases, with 6 bases left between them. Germline CDR1 SGHTA, CDR2 FQGNSA. CDR3 DNA sequence: TGTGCCAGCAGACAGGACTCCTACGAGCAGTACTTC. Amino acid sequence: CASRQDSYEQYF.

The J gene is TRBJ1-2, the V gene TRBV12-5; 11 bases match TRBD1. Trimming took 0 bases from V and 4 from J; bases not matched to a gene: 13. Per germline, CDR1 LGHNT and CDR2 FRNRAP. This CDR3 has 19 amino acids. This CDR3 reads CASGLVIPGQGGDPYGYTF. The CDR3, as DNA: TGTGCTAGTGGTTTGGTTATCCCGGGACAGGGGGGAGACCCCTATGGCTACACCTTC.